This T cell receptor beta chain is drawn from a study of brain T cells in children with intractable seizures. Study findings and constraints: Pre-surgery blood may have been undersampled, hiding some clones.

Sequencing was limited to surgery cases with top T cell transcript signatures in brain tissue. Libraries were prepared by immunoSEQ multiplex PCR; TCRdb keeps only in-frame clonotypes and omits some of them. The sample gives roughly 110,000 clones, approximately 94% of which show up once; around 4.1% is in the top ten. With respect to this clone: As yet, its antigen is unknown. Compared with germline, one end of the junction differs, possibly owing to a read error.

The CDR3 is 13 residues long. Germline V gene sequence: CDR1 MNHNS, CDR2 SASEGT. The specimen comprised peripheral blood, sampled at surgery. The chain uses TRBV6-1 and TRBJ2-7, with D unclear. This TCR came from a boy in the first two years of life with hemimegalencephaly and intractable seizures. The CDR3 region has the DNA TGTGCCAGCAGGGAAGACGGATACTACGAGCAGTACTTC. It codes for CASREDGYYEQYF.